Presented here are 19 T cell receptor beta chains from one specimen sequenced in a study of T cells in Graves' hyperthyroidism and ophthalmopathy. Authors of the study amplified TCR beta CDR3 regions from RNA transcripts. TCR CDR3 underwent first-round RT-PCR with the HTBI primer set. TCRdb called the multiplex PCR reads again in MiXCR, with one record for every CDR3 protein. The table includes about 520,000 distinct CDR3 sequences, approximately 25% detected once. Material for sequencing was blood. These receptors were obtained from a woman aged 30 to 39 with Graves' ophthalmopathy.

This clonotype was seen many times. The chain links TRBV6-5 to TRBJ2-7; D could derive from TRBD1 or TRBD2 (9 bases each). Germline lookup yields CDR1 MNHEY and CDR2 SVGAGI. The V gene lost 7 bases and the J gene lost 3 bases, with 25 bases spanning the gap. The CDR3 runs 17 residues. The DNA for the CDR3 is TGTGCCAGCAAACGGCCAGCGGGGGGACAGGGTGACTACGAGCAGTACTTC. Amino acid sequence: CASKRPAGGQGDYEQYF.

This clonotype was found many times. The chain recombines TRBV6-5 with TRBJ2-2; D is unclear. This CDR3 comprises 16 residues. CDR1 is MNHEY, CDR2 SVGAGI, per germline. Trimming took 4 bases from V and 3 from J, leaving 15 bases between them. The CDR3, as DNA: TGTGCCAGCAGTTCGGCCGGCGCGGTGGACACCGGGGAGCTGTTTTTT. Translated, it gives CASSSAGAVDTGELFF.

This clonotype was seen many times. This chain links TRBV6-1 with TRBJ2-5, with D hard to call. The germline V and J ends were trimmed by 6 bases and 1 base, with 12 bases remaining between them. Germline V gene sequence: CDR1 MNHNS, CDR2 SASEGT. This CDR3 region has 14 residues. As DNA, the CDR3 is TGTGCCAGCAGCACACTGTCCGTCCAAGAGACCCAGTACTTC. It yields the protein CASSTLSVQETQYF.

This clonotype appeared a few times. The CDR3: CASTPPGGETQYF. The DNA for the CDR3 is TGTGCCAGCACCCCCCCCGGTGGGGAGACCCAGTACTTC. The chain recombines TRBV6-1 with TRBJ2-5; D ambiguous. Trimming shortened V by 7 bases and J by 5 bases, and 14 bases separated the two germline ends. In germline, CDR1 is MNHNS, CDR2 SASEGT. The CDR3 has 13 residues.

Ten or more counts support this clonotype. The J gene is TRBJ1-5, the V gene TRBV6-5; D perhaps matches TRBD1 (6 bases). Germline-derived CDR1 and CDR2 are MNHEY and SVGAGI. The CDR3 length is 18 residues. The V end was cut by 10 bases, the J end by 4 bases, with 29 bases between. The CDR3 DNA follows: TGTGCCAACCACGTATCCACATATGACAGGAAAAAAAATCAGCCCCAGCATTTT. The encoded protein is CANHVSTYDRKKNQPQHF.

This clonotype has at least ten counts. This rearrangement joins TRBV7-2 to TRBJ1-3; D unclear. The V end lost 2 bases, the J end lost 0 bases, and 8 bases lay between the germline ends. Germline values: CDR1 SGHTA, CDR2 FQGNSA. This CDR3 region has 15 residues. The CDR3 is CASSLSPVSGNTIYF. CDR3 DNA: TGTGCCAGCAGCTTATCCCCAGTCTCTGGAAACACCATATATTTT. The full variable domain, rest sourced from reference TRBV7-2 and TRBJ1-3, is GAGVSQSPSNKVTEKGKDVELRCDPISGHTALYWYRQSLGQGLEFLIYFQGNSAPDKSGLPSDRFSAERTGGSVSTLTIQRTQQEDSAVYLCASSLSPVSGNTIYFGEGSWLTVV.

V and J are TRBV6-1 and TRBJ2-7; 8 bases match TRBD1. The CDR3 extends over 15 amino acids. V dropped 4 bases and J dropped 6; count of bases not matched to a gene: 11. CDR1 is MNHNS and CDR2 is SASEGT in the germline V gene. The CDR3 DNA follows: TGTGCCAGCAGTGGCGGCGGACAGGGTTCGGTCGAGCAGTACTTC. It encodes CASSGGGQGSVEQYF.

This clonotype was counted many times. In nucleotides, the CDR3 is TGTGCCAGCAGCTTAGCGATATTGGGAACTGAAGCTTTCTTT. This translates into CASSLAILGTEAFF. V usage is TRBV7-8 and J usage is TRBJ1-1; no reliable D call. Germline V gene lookup returns CDR1 SGHVS and CDR2 FQNEAQ. V was pared by 0 bases and J by 5 bases, with 10 bases between. This CDR3 spans 14 amino acids.

The chain carries TRBV19 and TRBJ2-7; D perhaps matches TRBD1 (5 bases). Looked up from germline, CDR1 is LNHDA and CDR2 is SQIVND (reference sequence). Trimming left V 7 bases short and J 2 bases short, with 15 bases between. CDR3 size: 14 residues. The CDR3 loop is CASKWNLGAYEQYF. The CDR3, as DNA: TGTGCCAGTAAGTGGAACCTAGGGGCCTACGAGCAGTACTTC.

This chain connects TRBV7-9 to TRBJ2-7, with TRBD1 matching over 9 bases. Germline values: CDR1 SEHNR, CDR2 FQNEAQ (reference sequence). This CDR3 is 15 amino acids long. V lost 5 bases, J lost 4 bases, and 9 bases stayed unmatched. CDR3 DNA: TGTGCCAGCAGCCGGGACAGGGTAGGTCAATACGAGCAGTACTTC. This translates into CASSRDRVGQYEQYF.

This clonotype was seen repeatedly, ten times or more. The chain has TRBV19 and TRBJ1-2, with 7 bases identical to TRBD1. Germline V gene data show CDR1 as LNHDA and CDR2 as SQIVND (reference sequence). The V and J ends lost 7 bases and 7 bases, in that order; junction bases with no gene match: 12. CDR3 length: 14 amino acids. The CDR3 bases are TGTGCCAGTACCTCCTTCCAGGGGGGTGGTGGCTACACCTTC. It is translated as CASTSFQGGGGYTF.

V gene TRBV29-1 combines with J gene TRBJ2-1; 15 nucleotides match TRBD2. The CDR3 contains 18 residues. Germline V lookup: CDR1 SQVTM, CDR2 ANQGSEA. After removal of 2 bases from V and 3 bases from J, the junction contained 8 bases not matched to a gene. CDR3 residues: CSVERSGLAGGSYNEQFF. DNA of the CDR3: TGCAGCGTTGAAAGAAGCGGACTAGCGGGGGGGAGCTACAATGAGCAGTTCTTC.

The sample holds many counts of this clonotype. The rearrangement links TRBV29-1 to TRBJ2-2; possible D gene TRBD1, 5 bases. This CDR3 is 11 amino acids long. Trimming shortened V by 7 bases and J by 7 bases, and 10 bases separated the two germline ends. Germline-derived CDR1 and CDR2 are SQVTM and ANQGSEA. CDR3 protein: CSAQGIGELFF. The DNA for the CDR3 is TGCAGCGCGCAGGGAATCGGGGAGCTGTTTTTT.

This clonotype was seen ten or more times. The chain carries TRBV10-3 and TRBJ1-2; D uncertain. V was trimmed by 2 bases and J by 5 bases, leaving 15 bases between them. The germline V gene has CDR1 ENHRY and CDR2 SYGVKD. CDR3 length equals 15 residues. CDR3: CAISEVDHDPYGYTF. In DNA, the CDR3 is TGTGCCATCAGTGAGGTGGACCACGACCCTTATGGCTACACCTTC.

This clonotype has a count of ten or more. This chain uses TRBV29-1 with TRBJ2-7, with TRBD1 matching 10 bases. Germline CDR1 is SQVTM and CDR2 is ANQGSEA. With 4 bases clipped from V and 8 bases from J, the junction kept 8 bases outside the gene matches. This CDR3 comprises 13 residues. The chain's CDR3 is CSVAGTGVNKQYF. Written as DNA, the CDR3 is TGCAGCGTTGCAGGGACAGGGGTTAATAAGCAGTACTTC.

This clonotype was seen many times. The chain recombines TRBV15 with TRBJ1-1, with unresolved D. V lost 3 bases to trimming and J lost 3 bases, with 20 bases between them. Germline loops: CDR1 LNHNV, CDR2 YYDKDF (reference sequence). The CDR3 extends over 17 amino acids. In DNA, the CDR3 is TGTGCCACCAGCAGGGATACCCCATCGTCCGGGGACACTGAAGCTTTCTTT. Protein sequence: CATSRDTPSSGDTEAFF.

This clonotype occurred many times. This rearrangement joins TRBV4-1 to TRBJ1-2; D is uncertain. With 0 bases removed from V and 5 bases from J, the gap between germline ends came to 16 bases. The CDR3 is 16 residues long. Per the germline V gene, CDR1 is MGHRA and CDR2 is YSYEKL. CDR3 residues: CASSQDPRAAGYGYTF. DNA for the CDR3: TGCGCCAGCAGCCAAGACCCTCGGGCAGCCGGGTATGGCTACACCTTC.

The V gene is TRBV12-3 or TRBV12-4, the J gene TRBJ2-7, with TRBD1 matching 11 bases. The CDR3 is made up of 14 amino acids. The V and J ends lost 6 bases and 4 bases, in that order; junction bases with no gene match: 5. CDR3 loop: CASSWTGGRYEQYF. The CDR3, as DNA: TGTGCCAGCAGCTGGACAGGGGGCAGGTACGAGCAGTACTTC.

This clonotype was picked up a small number of times. This chain connects TRBV12-3 or TRBV12-4 to TRBJ1-1; TRBD1 is a possible D gene (5 bases). CDR3 size: 13 residues. Trimming pared 5 bases from V and 2 bases from J, leaving 9 bases between. The chain's CDR3 is CASSIQANTEAFF. The DNA for the CDR3 is TGTGCCAGCAGTATACAGGCCAACACTGAAGCTTTCTTT.